One sample yielded the 25 T cell receptor beta chains listed below, sequenced in a study of blood T cell repertoires in COVID-19. Here immunoSEQ multiplex PCR was the method, and the copy in TCRdb shows in-frame clones only, minus some. The table shows 220,000 or so clones, with 84% occurring only once. The sample consisted of peripheral blood. The source of these receptors is a woman aged 30 to 39 who had recovered from COVID-19.

The rearrangement links TRBV6-5 to TRBJ2-7; 9 nucleotides match TRBD1. The CDR3 totals 14 residues. The J segment lost 4 bases and the V segment lost 5 bases, leaving 6 bases of the junction unmatched. Germline-derived CDR1 and CDR2 are MNHEY and SVGAGI. CDR3 residues: CASSRDRVYYEQYF. CDR3 nucleotides: TGTGCCAGCAGTAGGGACAGGGTGTATTACGAGCAGTACTTC.

This chain links TRBV27 with TRBJ2-3; a possible D gene is TRBD2 (6 bases). The CDR3 covers 15 residues. The germline CDR1 and CDR2 sequences are MNHEY and SMNVEV (reference sequence). V lost 1 base and J lost 1, with 9 bases in between. The CDR3 DNA is TGTGCCAGCAGTTTATGGTCGGGGGGCACAGATACGCAGTATTTT. Protein: CASSLWSGGTDTQYF.

V is TRBV13 and J is TRBJ2-7; D might be TRBD1 (6 bases). The CDR3 is made up of 15 amino acids. Germline V CDR1 and CDR2: PRHDT, FYEKMQ (reference sequence). V was cut by 5 bases and J by 7 bases, with 21 bases left in between. CDR3 nucleotides: TGTGCCAGCAGCCCTATTAGGACCACCCAGGGGGAGCAGTACTTC. Translated, it gives CASSPIRTTQGEQYF. Drawing the rest from reference TRBV13 and TRBJ2-7, the complete variable domain is AAGVIQSPRHLIKEKRETATLKCYPIPRHDTVYWYQQGPGQDPQFLISFYEKMQSDKGSIPDRFSAQQFSDYHSELNMSSLELGDSALYFCASSPIRTTQGEQYFGPGTRLTVT.

The chain is built from TRBV5-1 and TRBJ2-2, with TRBD2 matching over 14 bases. After removal of 4 bases from V and 4 bases from J, the junction contained 6 bases not matched to a gene. The CDR3 sequence is 17 residues long. Germline CDR1 SGHRS, CDR2 YFSETQ. CDR3 in amino acids: CASSVTSGRAGTGELFF. The CDR3 DNA reads as TGCGCCAGCAGCGTGACTAGCGGGAGGGCGGGCACCGGGGAGCTGTTTTTT.

The chain has TRBV5-1 and TRBJ2-3; D may be TRBD2 (5 bases). Trimming pared 0 bases from V and 3 bases from J, leaving 14 bases between. This CDR3 spans 16 amino acids. Germline V CDR1 and CDR2: SGHRS, YFSETQ. This CDR3 is CASSLANGMGTDTQYF. The CDR3 DNA reads TGCGCCAGCAGCTTGGCAAACGGGATGGGAACAGATACGCAGTATTTT.

The chain is built from TRBV28 and TRBJ2-6; tentative D call: TRBD1 (6 bases). Per the germline V gene, CDR1 is MDHEN and CDR2 is SYDVKM. The CDR3 extends over 17 amino acids. V was trimmed by 6 bases and J by 2 bases, leaving 17 bases between them. The CDR3 DNA reads as TGTGCCAGCAGGACTATACCAGGGGAGCCTGGGGCCAACGTCCTGACTTTC. Translating it yields CASRTIPGEPGANVLTF.

This chain connects TRBV28 to TRBJ2-7; 10 bases fit TRBD1. Germline V gene lookup returns CDR1 MDHEN and CDR2 SYDVKM. With 8 bases clipped from V and 4 bases from J, the junction kept 11 bases outside the gene matches. CDR3 length equals 15 residues. The CDR3: CASLLTGDRGYEQYF. The CDR3 DNA follows: TGTGCCAGCCTTTTAACGGGGGACAGGGGTTACGAGCAGTACTTC.

This clone was recorded at least ten times. The V gene is TRBV28, the J gene TRBJ1-5, with D perhaps matching TRBD1 (6 bases). Germline CDR1 and CDR2: MDHEN and SYDVKM. The CDR3 length is 17 residues. V lost 0 bases, J lost 2 bases, and 14 bases lay in between. This CDR3 is CASSLWLAGAGNQPQHF. The CDR3 DNA is TGTGCCAGCAGTTTATGGCTAGCAGGGGCGGGCAATCAGCCCCAGCATTTT.

The chain uses TRBV5-1 and TRBJ1-1; D may be TRBD1 (5 bases). The CDR3 runs 14 residues. Germline loops: CDR1 SGHRS, CDR2 YFSETQ. V gave up 0 bases and J gave up 4 bases, with 10 bases separating them. The DNA for the CDR3 is TGCGCCAGCAGCTTGGCGCGGGGGTCCACTGAAGCTTTCTTT. It is translated as CASSLARGSTEAFF.

This clone was seen ten or more times. The chain has TRBV18 and TRBJ1-3; D not resolved. Germline lookup yields CDR1 KGHSH and CDR2 LQKENI. Trimming took off 3 bases at V and 0 bases at J, with 12 bases between the two ends. The CDR3 extends over 16 amino acids. This CDR3 is CASSPLEGSSGNTIYF. The CDR3 coding sequence is TGTGCCAGCTCACCTTTGGAGGGTTCCTCTGGAAACACCATATATTTT.

This chain links TRBV12-5 with TRBJ2-3; 11 bases align to TRBD2. Trimming took 5 bases from V and 0 from J; bases not matched to a gene: 22. Germline CDR1 is LGHNT and CDR2 is FRNRAP. CDR3 length equals 22 residues. CDR3 loop: CASGPPLSRLAGGWGSTDTQYF. In DNA form, the CDR3 reads TGTGCTAGTGGTCCCCCCCTCAGCCGGCTAGCGGGAGGATGGGGTAGCACAGATACGCAGTATTTT. The complete variable domain, with remaining parts taken from reference TRBV12-5 and TRBJ2-3, reads DARVTQTPRHKVTEMGQEVTMRCQPILGHNTVFWYRQTMMQGLELLAYFRNRAPLDDSGMPKDRFSAEMPDATLATLKIQPSEPRDSAVYFCASGPPLSRLAGGWGSTDTQYFGPGTRLTVL.

This clone was seen once. The chain is built from TRBV28 and TRBJ2-5; tentative D call: TRBD1 (5 bases). V gave up 5 bases and J gave up 4 bases, with 11 bases separating them. CDR1 and CDR2 (germline): MDHEN, SYDVKM. CDR3 length: 13 residues. CDR3 nucleotides: TGTGCCAGCAGTCGTGCAGGGATAGAGACCCAGTACTTC. This translates into CASSRAGIETQYF.

This rearrangement joins TRBV27 to TRBJ2-7; TRBD2 might be the D (5 bases). The V and J ends lost 5 bases and 0 bases respectively, with 8 bases between them. The CDR3 consists of 13 residues. Germline CDR1 reads MNHEY; CDR2 reads SMNVEV (reference sequence). CDR3: CASSRGISYEQYF. The DNA for the CDR3 is TGTGCCAGCAGTCGAGGGATCTCCTACGAGCAGTACTTC.

This chain joins TRBV28 and TRBJ2-5; 7 nucleotides match TRBD1. The CDR3 runs 16 residues. Germline CDR1 MDHEN, CDR2 SYDVKM. V shed 4 bases and J 4 bases; nucleotides not matched to a gene: 12. The CDR3 loop reads CASSSVSQGDLETQYF. The CDR3 DNA is TGTGCCAGCAGTTCAGTTTCGCAGGGGGATTTAGAGACCCAGTACTTC.

The chain recombines TRBV6-5 with TRBJ2-4; D perhaps matches TRBD2 (6 bases). V lost 5 bases, J lost 5 bases, and 13 bases lay in between. The CDR3 totals 14 residues. Per the germline V gene, CDR1 is MNHEY and CDR2 is SVGAGI. The CDR3 sequence: CASSLSGLENIQYF. CDR3 nucleotide sequence: TGTGCCAGCAGTCTCTCGGGACTCGAAAACATTCAGTACTTC.

The gene calls are TRBV4-1 and TRBJ2-5; 12 bases match TRBD2. V lost 1 base, J lost 5 bases, and 2 bases stayed unmatched. Germline assignment: CDR1 MGHRA and CDR2 YSYEKL. The CDR3 covers 15 residues. The CDR3 is CASSQASGRGETQYF. In DNA, the CDR3 is TGCGCCAGCAGCCAAGCTAGCGGGAGGGGCGAGACCCAGTACTTC.

This chain links TRBV2 with TRBJ1-3; D might be TRBD1 (6 bases). The V gene lost 7 bases and the J gene lost 0 bases, with 10 bases spanning the gap. CDR1 is SNHLY, CDR2 FYNNEI, per germline. The CDR3 totals 14 residues. The CDR3, as DNA: TGTGCCAGCACAAGACAGGTCTCTGGAAACACCATATATTTT. As protein: CASTRQVSGNTIYF.

The CDR3 region has the DNA TGTGCCTGGAGCCTAATTGGGGGGGAGACCAAAAACATTCAGTACTTC. Encoded protein: CAWSLIGGETKNIQYF. The J gene is TRBJ2-4, the V gene TRBV30, with 7 bases matching TRBD2. The CDR3 has 16 amino acids. Trimming cost V 3 bases and J 2 bases; bases outside gene matches: 10. Germline values: CDR1 GTSNPN, CDR2 SVGIG (reference sequence).

The chain has TRBV19 and TRBJ2-2; 12 nucleotides match TRBD2. The germline CDR1 and CDR2 sequences are LNHDA and SQIVND (reference sequence). The junction had 8 bases not matched to a gene; V was cut back by 7 bases and J by 5 bases. This CDR3 has 16 amino acids. CDR3 DNA sequence: TGTGCCAGTACCCTACAGACTAGCGGGGGTACCGGGGAGCTGTTTTTT. Protein sequence: CASTLQTSGGTGELFF.

V is TRBV28 and J is TRBJ2-7, with TRBD1 matching over 7 bases. Germline V gives CDR1 MDHEN, CDR2 SYDVKM. The V segment lost 4 bases and the J segment 1 base; nucleotides outside the gene matches: 7. The CDR3 is 15 amino acids. CDR3 coding DNA: TGTGCCAGCAGTTCCGGACAGGCCTGGTCCTACGAGCAGTACTTC. It yields the protein CASSSGQAWSYEQYF. Combining the CDR3 with reference TRBV28 and TRBJ2-7 gives the whole variable domain DVKVTQSSRYLVKRTGEKVFLECVQDMDHENMFWYRQDPGLGLRLIYFSYDVKMKEKGDIPEGYSVSREKKERFSLILESASTNQTSMYLCASSSGQAWSYEQYFGPGTRLTVT.

With respect to this clone: At one end the junction does not follow the germline gene, possibly because of a read error. This chain joins TRBV9 and TRBJ2-1; D perhaps matches TRBD2 (6 bases). Germline CDR1 reads SGDLS; CDR2 reads YYNGEE. CDR3 size: 16 residues. CDR3 amino acids: CASSQLMGLSFNEQFF. CDR3 nucleotide sequence: TGTGCCAGCAGCCAACTGATGGGACTTTCCTTCAATGAGCAGTTCTTC.

The V call is TRBV29-1, the J call TRBJ2-7, with 11 bases identical to TRBD2. The CDR3 contains 16 residues. The V gene's germline CDR1 is SQVTM and CDR2 ANQGSEA. The ends lost 0 bases at V and 1 base at J; junction bases unmatched: 5. The CDR3 sequence: CSVEDRPSGRSYEQYF. Here the CDR3 DNA reads TGCAGCGTTGAAGATCGGCCTAGCGGGAGGTCCTACGAGCAGTACTTC.

The gene calls are TRBV2 and TRBJ2-1; 12 nucleotides match TRBD2. With 4 bases clipped from V and 9 bases from J, the junction kept 4 bases outside the gene matches. The CDR3 is 14 residues long. The V gene's germline CDR1 is SNHLY and CDR2 FYNNEI. Written as DNA, the CDR3 is TGTGCCAGCAGTGCGGCTAGCGGGAGGGGTGAGCAGTTCTTC. Its protein is CASSAASGRGEQFF.

The rearrangement links TRBV3-1 (or the pseudogene TRBV3-2) to TRBJ1-5; a weak D match, TRBD1 (6 bases). V lost 0 bases, J lost 6 bases, and 24 bases lay in between. Germline V gene data show CDR1 as LGHDT and CDR2 as YNNKEL (reference sequence). The CDR3 length is 19 residues. CDR3 nucleotides: TGTGCCAGCAGCCAAGATTATCCCCGGTTTGAACAGGGTGGTCAGCCCCAGCATTTT. Translation gives CASSQDYPRFEQGGQPQHF.

The chain uses TRBV3-1 (or the pseudogene TRBV3-2) and TRBJ2-3; D possibly corresponds to TRBD1 (5 bases). The germline gives CDR1 LGHDT, CDR2 YNNKEL (reference sequence). Trimming cost V 6 bases and J 8 bases, with 27 bases left between them. The CDR3 has 17 residues. The CDR3 DNA is TGTGCCAGCAGTGACTCCAGGGCGGTAGGGTCCAGAGGTACGCAGTATTTT. Translating gives CASSDSRAVGSRGTQYF.